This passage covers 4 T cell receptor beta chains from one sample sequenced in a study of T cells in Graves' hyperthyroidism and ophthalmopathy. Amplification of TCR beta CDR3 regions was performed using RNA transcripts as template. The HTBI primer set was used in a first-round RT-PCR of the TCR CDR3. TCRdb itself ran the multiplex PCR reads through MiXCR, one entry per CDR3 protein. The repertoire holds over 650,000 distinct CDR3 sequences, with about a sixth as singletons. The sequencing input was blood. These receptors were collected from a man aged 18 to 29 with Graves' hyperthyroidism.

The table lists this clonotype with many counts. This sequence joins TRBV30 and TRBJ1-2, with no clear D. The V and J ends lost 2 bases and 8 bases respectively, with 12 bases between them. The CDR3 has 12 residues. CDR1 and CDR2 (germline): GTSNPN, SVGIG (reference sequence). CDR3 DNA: TGTGCCTGGAGTACCCACGGGAGAGGCTACACCTTC. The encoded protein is CAWSTHGRGYTF.

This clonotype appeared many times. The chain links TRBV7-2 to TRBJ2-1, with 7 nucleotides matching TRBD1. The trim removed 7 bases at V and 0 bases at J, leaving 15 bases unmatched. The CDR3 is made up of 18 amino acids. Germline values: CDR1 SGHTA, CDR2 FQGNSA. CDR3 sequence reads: CASTLTPRRDSSYNEQFF. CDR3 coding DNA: TGTGCCAGCACCCTAACCCCCCGCCGGGACAGCTCCTACAATGAGCAGTTCTTC.

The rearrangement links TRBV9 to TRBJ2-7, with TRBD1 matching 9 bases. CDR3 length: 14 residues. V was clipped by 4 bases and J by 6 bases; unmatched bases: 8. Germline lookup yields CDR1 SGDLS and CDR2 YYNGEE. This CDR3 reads CASSPRGQGGEQYF. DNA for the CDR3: TGTGCCAGCAGCCCGAGGGGACAGGGAGGCGAGCAGTACTTC.

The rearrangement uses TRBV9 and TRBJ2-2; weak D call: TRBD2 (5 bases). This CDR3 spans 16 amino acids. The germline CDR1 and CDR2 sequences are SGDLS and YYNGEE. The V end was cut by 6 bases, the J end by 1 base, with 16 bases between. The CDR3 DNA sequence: TGTGCCAGCACCGCATCGGCTAGCCTGAACACCGGGGAGCTGTTTTTT. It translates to CASTASASLNTGELFF. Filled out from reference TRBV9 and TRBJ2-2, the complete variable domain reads DSGVTQTPKHLITATGQRVTLRCSPRSGDLSVYWYQQSLDQGLQFLIQYYNGEERAKGNILERFSAQQFPDLHSELNLSSLELGDSALYFCASTASASLNTGELFFGEGSRLTVL.